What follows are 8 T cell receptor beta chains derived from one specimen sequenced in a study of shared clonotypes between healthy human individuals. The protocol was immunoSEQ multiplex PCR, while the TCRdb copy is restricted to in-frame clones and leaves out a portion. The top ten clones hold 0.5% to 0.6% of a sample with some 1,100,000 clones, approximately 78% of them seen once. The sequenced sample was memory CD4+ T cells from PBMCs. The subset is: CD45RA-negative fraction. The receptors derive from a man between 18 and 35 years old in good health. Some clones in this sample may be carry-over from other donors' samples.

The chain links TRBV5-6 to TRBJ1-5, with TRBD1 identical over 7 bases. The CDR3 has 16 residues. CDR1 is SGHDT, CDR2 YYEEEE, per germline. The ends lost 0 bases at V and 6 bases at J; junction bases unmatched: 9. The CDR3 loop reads CASSLGGSGGGQPQHF. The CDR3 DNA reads TGTGCCAGCAGCTTGGGAGGTTCAGGGGGTGGTCAGCCCCAGCATTTT.

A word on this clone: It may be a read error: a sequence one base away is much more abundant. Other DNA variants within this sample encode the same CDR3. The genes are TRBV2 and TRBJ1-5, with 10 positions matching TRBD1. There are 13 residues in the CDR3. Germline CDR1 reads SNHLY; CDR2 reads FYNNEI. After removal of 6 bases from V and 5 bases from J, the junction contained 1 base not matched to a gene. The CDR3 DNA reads TGTGCCAGCAGCGGGACAGGGGATCAGCCCCAGCATTTT. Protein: CASSGTGDQPQHF. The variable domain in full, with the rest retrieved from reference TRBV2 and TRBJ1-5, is EPEVTQTPSHQVTQMGQEVILRCVPISNHLYFYWYRQILGQKVEFLVSFYNNEISEKSEIFDDQFSVERPDGSNFTLKIRSTKLEDSAMYFCASSGTGDQPQHFGDGTRLSIL.

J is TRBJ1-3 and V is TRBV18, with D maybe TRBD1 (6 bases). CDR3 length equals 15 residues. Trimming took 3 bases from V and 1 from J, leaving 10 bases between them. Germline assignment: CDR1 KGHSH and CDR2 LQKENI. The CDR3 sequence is CASSPTTGSGNTIYF. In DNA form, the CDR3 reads TGTGCCAGCTCACCGACGACAGGATCTGGAAACACCATATATTTT.

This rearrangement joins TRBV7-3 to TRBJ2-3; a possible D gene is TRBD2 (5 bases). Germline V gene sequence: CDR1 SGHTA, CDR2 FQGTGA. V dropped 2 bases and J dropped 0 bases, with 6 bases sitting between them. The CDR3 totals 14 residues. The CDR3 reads CASSLRGSTDTQYF. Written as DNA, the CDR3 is TGTGCCAGCAGCTTACGGGGAAGCACAGATACGCAGTATTTT.

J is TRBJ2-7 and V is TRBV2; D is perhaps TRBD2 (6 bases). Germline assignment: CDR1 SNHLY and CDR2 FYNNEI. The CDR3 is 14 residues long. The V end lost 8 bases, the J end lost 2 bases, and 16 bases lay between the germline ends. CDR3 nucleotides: TGTGCCAGCCTTAAGGAGGGCAGTACCTACGAGCAGTACTTC. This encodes CASLKEGSTYEQYF.

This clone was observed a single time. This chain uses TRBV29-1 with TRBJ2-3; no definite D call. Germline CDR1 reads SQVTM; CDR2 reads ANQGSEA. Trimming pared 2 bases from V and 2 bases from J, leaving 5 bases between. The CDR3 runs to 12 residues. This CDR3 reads CSVEPTTDTQYF. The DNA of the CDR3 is TGCAGCGTTGAACCGACCACAGATACGCAGTATTTT.

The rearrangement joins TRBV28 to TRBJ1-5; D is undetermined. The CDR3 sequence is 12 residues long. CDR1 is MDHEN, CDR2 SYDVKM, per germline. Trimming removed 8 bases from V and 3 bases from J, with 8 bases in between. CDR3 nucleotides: TGTGCCAGCTTACAGTCCAATCAGCCCCAGCATTTT. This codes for CASLQSNQPQHF.

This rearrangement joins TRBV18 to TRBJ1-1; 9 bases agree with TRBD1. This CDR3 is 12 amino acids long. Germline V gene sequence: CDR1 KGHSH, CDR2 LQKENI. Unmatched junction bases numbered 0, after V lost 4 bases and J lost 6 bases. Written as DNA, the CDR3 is TGTGCCAGCTCACGACAGGGGGCTGAAGCTTTCTTT. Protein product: CASSRQGAEAFF.